These 16 T cell receptor beta chains came from one sample sequenced in a study of blood T cell repertoires in COVID-19. Only in-frame clones appear in the TCRdb table, and some are missing; sequencing was by immunoSEQ multiplex PCR. This table has about 90,000 clones, about 85% appearing once. The sequencing sample was made of peripheral blood. Every receptor here comes from a woman in her 70s with active or convalescent COVID-19.

This chain links TRBV5-1 with TRBJ2-7, with D possibly matching TRBD2 (5 bases). CDR3 length: 16 residues. Trimming pared 1 base from V and 0 bases from J, leaving 14 bases between. Looked up from germline, CDR1 is SGHRS and CDR2 is YFSETQ. CDR3 sequence (DNA): TGCGCCAGCAGCTTGATCGGGGTCCCGTTCTCCTACGAGCAGTACTTC. Translating it yields CASSLIGVPFSYEQYF.

Concerning this clone: Other DNA sequences in this sample translate to the same CDR3. V is TRBV29-1 and J is TRBJ2-7, with D perhaps matching TRBD1 (6 bases). Germline V gene data show CDR1 as SQVTM and CDR2 as ANQGSEA. V lost 4 bases and J lost 4, with 11 bases in between. CDR3 length: 12 residues. The CDR3 coding sequence is TGCAGCGTTGCCGGGCAGGGGTACGAGCAGTACTTC. This translates into CSVAGQGYEQYF.

The chain has TRBV2 and TRBJ1-5; D gene ambiguous. The CDR3 is 13 residues long. Germline CDR1 is SNHLY and CDR2 is FYNNEI. V shed 6 bases and J shed 2 bases, with 8 bases lying between them. The CDR3 here is CASSRLGNQPQHF. CDR3 bases: TGTGCCAGCAGCCGGTTGGGCAATCAGCCCCAGCATTTT.

This chain joins TRBV19 and TRBJ2-7; 8 nucleotides agree with TRBD1. Trimming removed 8 bases from V and 3 bases from J; junction bases left unmatched: 9. CDR3 size: 14 residues. Germline values: CDR1 LNHDA, CDR2 SQIVND (reference sequence). The CDR3 coding sequence is TGTGCCAGTGCCTCCGGGACAGGCTTCTACGAGCAGTACTTC. Its protein is CASASGTGFYEQYF.

V is TRBV2 and J is TRBJ1-6; D possibly corresponds to TRBD1 (5 bases). Trimming removed 6 bases at V and 12 bases at J, with 15 bases between. The CDR3 runs to 13 residues. Germline CDR1 reads SNHLY; CDR2 reads FYNNEI. The CDR3 coding sequence is TGTGCCAGCAGCATACAGGATTTCATACCCCTCCACTTT. This gives the protein CASSIQDFIPLHF.

The gene calls are TRBV6-4 and TRBJ2-1; 9 bases fit TRBD2. CDR1 and CDR2 from the germline V gene are MRHNA and SNTAGT. V was pared by 0 bases and J by 9 bases, with 6 bases of the junction left unmatched. This CDR3 is built from 15 residues. CDR3 in amino acids: CASSDSWSAGGEQFF. CDR3 DNA sequence: TGTGCCAGCAGTGACTCGTGGTCAGCGGGGGGTGAGCAGTTCTTC.

The chain couples TRBV27 to TRBJ2-3; D is unresolved. The CDR3 has 15 amino acids. Germline loops: CDR1 MNHEY, CDR2 SMNVEV (reference sequence). With 1 base removed from V and 0 bases from J, the gap between germline ends came to 8 bases. CDR3 loop: CASSLFGPSTDTQYF. CDR3 DNA: TGTGCCAGCAGTTTATTTGGGCCGAGCACAGATACGCAGTATTTT.

The CDR3 nucleotides are TGCGCCAGCAGCTTGTTAGTAGCGGGGGGGCCTCGAGGTAGAAGCACAGATACGCAGTATTTT. Its translation is CASSLLVAGGPRGRSTDTQYF. This sequence joins TRBV5-1 and TRBJ2-3; 11 nucleotides line up with TRBD2. This CDR3 is built from 21 residues. V shed 1 base and J 0 bases; nucleotides not matched to a gene: 16. Germline CDR1 reads SGHRS; CDR2 reads YFSETQ.

The rearrangement uses TRBV10-3 and TRBJ2-3; 8 nucleotides line up with TRBD2. The CDR3 contains 14 residues. Germline V CDR1 and CDR2: ENHRY, SYGVKD. Unmatched junction bases numbered 9, after V lost 11 bases and J lost 2 bases. For the CDR3, the DNA is TGTGCCGTTCGGAGCGGGGGAATCACAGATACGCAGTATTTT. Translated: CAVRSGGITDTQYF.

The chain combines TRBV9 with TRBJ1-5, with D unresolved. V lost 0 bases and J lost 8, with 12 bases in between. Germline assignment: CDR1 SGDLS and CDR2 YYNGEE. CDR3 length equals 14 residues. This CDR3 reads CASSVGTGREPQHF. The CDR3, as DNA: TGTGCCAGCAGCGTAGGGACGGGGAGGGAGCCCCAGCATTTT.

The chain uses TRBV2 and TRBJ1-4; D perhaps matches TRBD1 (5 bases). CDR1 and CDR2 (germline): SNHLY, FYNNEI. V shed 2 bases and J shed 8 bases, with 6 bases lying between them. CDR3 size: 12 residues. This chain's CDR3 is CASSEQGEKLFF. Written as DNA, the CDR3 is TGTGCCAGCAGTGAACAGGGAGAAAAACTGTTTTTT.

The chain combines TRBV5-4 with TRBJ1-1; D not certain. The CDR3 length is 16 residues. V was pared by 5 bases and J by 1 base, with 18 bases between. The germline CDR1 and CDR2 sequences are SGHNT and YYREEE (reference sequence). Written as DNA, the CDR3 is TGTGCCAGCAGACCCACCGGTGGAGTGGGGAACACTGAAGCTTTCTTT. Translating it yields CASRPTGGVGNTEAFF.

This sequence joins TRBV5-4 and TRBJ1-2; TRBD1 is a possible D gene (6 bases). V was clipped by 6 bases and J by 4 bases, with 10 bases between them. Germline V CDR1 and CDR2: SGHNT, YYREEE (reference sequence). This CDR3 has 12 amino acids. The CDR3 here is CASIDRTYGYTF. Written as DNA, the CDR3 is TGTGCCAGCATCGACAGGACCTATGGCTACACCTTC.

V and J are TRBV2 and TRBJ1-2; TRBD1 matches at 8 bases. The germline V gene has CDR1 SNHLY and CDR2 FYNNEI. V trimming: 7 bases; J trimming: 8 bases; junction bases outside the gene matches: 9. This CDR3 has 13 amino acids. The DNA of the CDR3 is TGTGCCAGCACCCCCGGACAGGGACGGGGCTACACCTTC. Protein sequence: CASTPGQGRGYTF.

The V call is TRBV5-1, the J call TRBJ2-1, with 13 bases that match TRBD2. Germline V gene data show CDR1 as SGHRS and CDR2 as YFSETQ. This CDR3 has 17 residues. V dropped 4 bases and J dropped 3; count of bases not matched to a gene: 7. CDR3 nucleotide sequence: TGCGCCAGCAGCGCCACTAGCGGGGGGGCGATCTACAATGAGCAGTTCTTC. Encoded protein: CASSATSGGAIYNEQFF.

This clone appeared a few times. This chain uses TRBV6-5 with TRBJ1-5; D uncertain. Germline CDR1 reads MNHEY; CDR2 reads SVGAGI. The CDR3 length is 13 residues. The V end lost 6 bases, the J end lost 1 base, and 7 bases lay between the germline ends. The CDR3 region has the DNA TGTGCCAGCAGGGCGGGAAGCAATCAGCCCCAGCATTTT. It encodes CASRAGSNQPQHF.